The 23 T cell receptor beta chains given below trace back to one sample, sequenced in a study of cytomegalovirus exposure and HLA in healthy donors (dated by TCRdb to the late 2010s). The library was made by the immunoSEQ multiplex PCR assay. A mixture of 60 forward primers for TCR Vbeta segments and 13 reverse primers for TCR Jbeta segments was used in the multiplex PCR. TCRdb mirrors the immuneACCESS table, restricted to in-frame sequences. Some clones are absent from its copies; in checked studies, under half trace to an unresolved V gene, and the reason for the others is unknown. This sample has over 150,000 clones in its table, and roughly 80% of those were observed once. Clones ranked in the top ten supply around 13% of the sample. Sequencing used PBMCs. These receptor sequences come from a young man in good health and CMV-seropositive.

The chain carries TRBV18 and TRBJ2-7; 7 bases line up with TRBD1. Per germline, CDR1 KGHSH and CDR2 LQKENI. The CDR3 sequence is 13 residues long. The V segment lost 4 bases and the J segment 3 bases; nucleotides outside the gene matches: 3. The CDR3 reads CASSQGANYEQYF. CDR3 nucleotides: TGTGCCAGCTCACAGGGGGCTAACTACGAGCAGTACTTC.

The chain couples TRBV7-8 to TRBJ1-5, with D perhaps matching TRBD1 (6 bases). Germline-derived CDR1 and CDR2 are SGHVS and FQNEAQ. V shed 7 bases and J shed 6 bases, with 16 bases lying between them. This CDR3 contains 14 residues. The DNA of the CDR3 is TGTGCCAGCACCAAGGGGGGGATGGGTCAGCCCCAGCATTTT. Translating gives CASTKGGMGQPQHF.

The CDR3 spells CASAPDAAGQGFDEQYF. The CDR3 DNA reads as TGTGCCAGTGCCCCAGACGCGGCAGGCCAGGGGTTCGACGAGCAGTACTTC. The chain is built from TRBV19 and TRBJ2-5; maybe TRBD1 (6 bases). TRBJ2-7 explains the end of the DNA better; the J call may be wrong. Per the germline V gene, CDR1 is LNHDA and CDR2 is SQIVND (reference sequence). The CDR3 totals 17 residues.

The CDR3 bases are TGCGCCAGCAGCTTGGCCGGCGGCCCTAGCACAGATACGCAGTATTTT. Translation gives CASSLAGGPSTDTQYF. The V and J genes are TRBV5-1 and TRBJ2-3; D is unclear. The V end was cut by 0 bases, the J end by 0 bases, with 11 bases between. The CDR3 is made up of 16 amino acids. Germline assignment: CDR1 SGHRS and CDR2 YFSETQ.

This sequence joins TRBV19 and TRBJ1-2; D gene ambiguous. The germline gives CDR1 LNHDA, CDR2 SQIVND (reference sequence). This CDR3 has 13 residues. V was clipped by 4 bases and J by 4 bases, with 10 bases between them. CDR3 DNA sequence: TGTGCCAGTAGTACCTCCTCAGGCTATGGCTACACCTTC. Translation gives CASSTSSGYGYTF.

The chain recombines TRBV15 with TRBJ2-1; TRBD1 matches 7 bases. Germline trimming cut 2 bases from V and 5 bases from J; bases unmatched to any gene: 3. The length of the CDR3 is 14 residues. CDR1 and CDR2 (germline): LNHNV, YYDKDF (reference sequence). In nucleotides, the CDR3 is TGTGCCACCAGCAGAAAGGGACAGAACAATGAGCAGTTCTTC. Protein sequence: CATSRKGQNNEQFF.

The V call is TRBV11-2, the J call TRBJ2-3, with D uncertain. CDR3 length: 11 residues. V lost 5 bases and J lost 5, with 5 bases in between. The germline CDR1 and CDR2 sequences are SGHAT and FQNNGV. In DNA, the CDR3 is TGTGCCAGCAGCCCACTAGATACGCAGTATTTT. Its protein is CASSPLDTQYF.

Turning to this clone: Other nucleotide sequences in the sample specify the same CDR3. The J gene is TRBJ1-5, the V gene TRBV2; maybe TRBD1 (5 bases). Germline-derived CDR1 and CDR2 are SNHLY and FYNNEI. The CDR3 consists of 14 residues. Trimming left V 2 bases short and J 2 bases short, with 7 bases between. CDR3 residues: CASSESGRNQPQHF. The DNA for the CDR3 is TGTGCCAGCAGTGAATCAGGGCGCAATCAGCCCCAGCATTTT.

Here the CDR3 DNA reads TGCAGCGTTGGTTCCAGGTCGAGTAGCTCCTACGAGCAGTACTTC. This translates into CSVGSRSSSSYEQYF. The chain recombines TRBV29-1 with TRBJ2-7; D is ambiguous. CDR1 and CDR2 from the germline V gene are SQVTM and ANQGSEA. Trimming cost V 4 bases and J 0 bases, with 16 bases left between them. The CDR3 has 15 residues.

The table lists this clone with a few counts. The chain recombines TRBV5-4 with TRBJ1-2, with 7 bases matching TRBD1. The germline gives CDR1 SGHNT, CDR2 YYREEE (reference sequence). The CDR3 has 15 residues. V shed 0 bases, J shed 8 bases, and the junction held 10 bases outside the gene matches. As DNA, the CDR3 is TGTGCCAGCAGCTTGGGACAGGGAGTAGAAAACGGCTACACCTTC. Its protein product is CASSLGQGVENGYTF.

The table lists this clone with a count of one. CDR3 sequence: CASSIDLARSYEQYF. The CDR3 bases are TGTGCCAGTAGTATAGATCTGGCACGCTCCTACGAGCAGTACTTC. The rearrangement joins TRBV19 to TRBJ2-7; D gene unclear. Germline assignment: CDR1 LNHDA and CDR2 SQIVND (reference sequence). The V and J ends lost 0 bases and 0 bases respectively, with 9 bases between them. The CDR3 is made up of 15 amino acids.

The V gene is TRBV11-2, the J gene TRBJ2-1; D is perhaps TRBD2 (6 bases). The CDR3 is 14 amino acids. V lost 6 bases and J lost 4, with 13 bases in between. From germline, CDR1 is SGHAT and CDR2 FQNNGV. DNA for the CDR3: TGTGCCAGCAGGCGTCCTGGGGGGTACAATGAGCAGTTCTTC. This codes for CASRRPGGYNEQFF.

CDR3 loop: CASSLDRAGNTIYF. The CDR3 DNA reads TGCGCCAGCAGCCTAGACAGGGCTGGAAACACCATATATTTT. The V gene is TRBV5-1, the J gene TRBJ1-3; 7 positions match TRBD1. Per the germline V gene, CDR1 is SGHRS and CDR2 is YFSETQ. J lost 2 bases, V lost 4 bases, and 3 bases had no gene match. The CDR3 has 14 residues.

J is TRBJ2-4 and V is TRBV6-4, with a possible D match to TRBD2 (5 bases). Germline values: CDR1 MRHNA, CDR2 SNTAGT. The V end was cut by 3 bases, the J end by 8 bases, with 11 bases between. The CDR3 covers 13 residues. CDR3 protein: CASSEGPEDIQYF. The CDR3 DNA sequence: TGTGCCAGCAGTGAAGGTCCGGAGGACATTCAGTACTTC.

The chain couples TRBV18 to TRBJ2-3; 12 bases are shared with TRBD2. Trimming took 6 bases from V and 0 from J; bases not matched to a gene: 13. Germline values: CDR1 KGHSH, CDR2 LQKENI. The CDR3 sequence is 19 residues long. DNA of the CDR3: TGTGCCAGCTCGGAACCGGGACTAGCGGGCCGCTCTAGCACAGATACGCAGTATTTT. Translation gives CASSEPGLAGRSSTDTQYF.

V is TRBV29-1 and J is TRBJ1-2; 11 bases fit TRBD1. Germline CDR1 SQVTM, CDR2 ANQGSEA. Germline trimming cut 6 bases from V and 7 bases from J; bases unmatched to any gene: 10. This CDR3 is built from 14 residues. The CDR3 nucleotides are TGCAGCGTCCGCCTAGGGACAGGGGGATTTGGCTACACCTTC. Its translation is CSVRLGTGGFGYTF.

The chain links TRBV29-1 to TRBJ2-7; 9 positions agree with TRBD2. The CDR3 consists of 16 residues. In germline, CDR1 is SQVTM, CDR2 ANQGSEA. The J segment lost 3 bases and the V segment lost 0 bases, leaving 9 bases of the junction unmatched. The CDR3 spells CSVEDSHSGRFYEQYF. The CDR3 DNA follows: TGCAGCGTTGAAGATTCTCATAGCGGGAGATTCTACGAGCAGTACTTC.

The V and J genes are TRBV5-4 and TRBJ2-7, with a weak D call TRBD1 (5 bases). CDR1 is SGHNT, CDR2 YYREEE, per germline (reference sequence). The CDR3 extends over 14 amino acids. Trimming pared 0 bases from V and 4 bases from J, leaving 11 bases between. The CDR3 DNA reads TGTGCCAGCAGCTTGGGGGGCAGGAAGTACGAGCAGTACTTC. This codes for CASSLGGRKYEQYF.

The chain links TRBV27 to TRBJ2-2; TRBD2 aligns across 10 bases. The germline gives CDR1 MNHEY, CDR2 SMNVEV (reference sequence). The ends lost 6 bases at V and 1 base at J; junction bases unmatched: 2. The CDR3 has 15 residues. The CDR3 here is CASRIAGGNTGELFF. Written as DNA, the CDR3 is TGTGCCAGCAGGATAGCGGGAGGGAACACCGGGGAGCTGTTTTTT.

The genes are TRBV7-9 and TRBJ2-7; D possibly corresponds to TRBD1 (5 bases). The CDR3 consists of 13 residues. Trimming pared 2 bases from V and 2 bases from J, leaving 7 bases between. Germline V gene sequence: CDR1 SEHNR, CDR2 FQNEAQ (reference sequence). The CDR3 is CASSLRQTYEQYF. CDR3 bases: TGTGCCAGCAGCTTAAGACAGACCTACGAGCAGTACTTC.

The gene calls are TRBV6-5 and TRBJ2-4; the D gene is possibly TRBD2 (5 bases). This CDR3 region has 13 residues. Deletions cut 6 bases from V and 8 bases from J, with 14 bases between. From germline, CDR1 is MNHEY and CDR2 SVGAGI. CDR3 sequence reads: CASRETRADIQYF. CDR3 nucleotides: TGTGCCAGCAGGGAAACTAGGGCGGACATTCAGTACTTC.

The rearrangement uses TRBV10-3 and TRBJ2-1; maybe TRBD1 (5 bases). This CDR3 spans 16 amino acids. Germline CDR1 and CDR2: ENHRY and SYGVKD. V was trimmed by 0 bases and J by 8 bases, leaving 17 bases between them. CDR3 nucleotides: TGTGCCATCAGTGAGTCAAGGCAGGGTGGAAAGGATGAGCAGTTCTTC. Its protein product is CAISESRQGGKDEQFF.

This chain links TRBV19 with TRBJ2-1; 11 positions agree with TRBD1. The CDR3 runs to 16 residues. The trim removed 3 bases at V and 7 bases at J, leaving 8 bases unmatched. Per the germline V gene, CDR1 is LNHDA and CDR2 is SQIVND (reference sequence). The CDR3 sequence is CASSISRDRGTNEQFF. CDR3 nucleotide sequence: TGTGCCAGTAGTATTAGTAGGGACAGGGGGACTAATGAGCAGTTCTTC. The whole variable domain, filled in from reference TRBV19 and TRBJ2-1, reads DGGITQSPKYLFRKEGQNVTLSCEQNLNHDAMYWYRQDPGQGLRLIYYSQIVNDFQKGDIAEGYSVSREKKESFPLTVTSAQKNPTAFYLCASSISRDRGTNEQFFGPGTRLTVL.